The text below deals with one TCR beta chain. The antigen it recognizes is unknown. No base qualities exist here, and no much larger clone lies one base off it. These data belong to a study of cytomegalovirus exposure and HLA in healthy donors (dated by TCRdb to the late 2010s). For context, the study as a whole: In an earlier analysis of under 600 of the donors, around 290 Gb of sequence data and some 100 million unique TCR beta sequences from about 190 million T cells were reported. A later genetic analysis took genome-wide SNP genotypes for about 55% of the 666 donors and used that subset as a discovery cohort. Among the roughly 400 genotyped donors, about 85% belonged to the genetic ancestry cluster associated with self-reported Caucasian donors. High-throughput TCR immunosequencing, statistical association of individual TCRs with disease status, and machine learning were combined to predict cytomegalovirus infection status. Donor age, sex, ethnicity and CMV serostatus were compiled alongside the repertoire data. The study was designed to test whether signatures of past pathogen exposure could be identified by cataloging public T cell receptors. Class I and class II HLA loci were covered by the typing at four-digit resolution. Using immunosequencing, the study profiled T cell repertoires from approximately 700 subjects and related those repertoires to cytomegalovirus serostatus. Around 330 gigabases of sequencing data and approximately 91 million unique TCR sequences made up an early release that covered nearly 650 HLA-typed donors. In addition to the first cohort of approximately 670 subjects, a separate validation cohort of 130 or so different subjects was used. Rather than drawing on any new phenotypic data, the later analysis identified candidate immune exposures from TCR beta sequences and the way those sequences occurred across donors. An earlier analysis of around 580 of the donors used high-throughput TCR beta sequencing to judge whether each TCR beta V gene segment behaved as functional or pseudogenic. The number of typed donors differed by locus: about 620-640 for A, B, C, DRB1 and DQB1; 500 to 550 for DQA1; 606 for DPA1; and some 470 for DPB1. Every repertoire in the discovery cohort had been generated on one and the same sequencing platform. Because of strong linkage in the cohort, roughly five DR-DQ haplotypes were treated as single units for association and clustering. Among 398 genotyped donors of the cohort, an average of approximately 200,000 unique TCR beta nucleotide sequences was sequenced per donor, of which about 19% were non-productive. To study patterns of TCR occurrence, a later analysis re-analyzed previously published TCR beta repertoires from under 750 donors and added high-resolution HLA genotyping. The paper as a whole reports these results and caveats: Only TCR beta chains were sequenced in this cohort, and the absence of alpha or paired-chain data limited detectable features. Assigning TCR associations to individual alleles was difficult when HLA alleles, especially DR and DQ, strongly co-occurred. According to a later analysis, parvovirus B19, influenza, CMV and Epstein-Barr virus appeared linked to several top co-occurrence clusters. The authors suggested that the approach could potentially be extended to other disease states and immunological phenotypes. The study listed approximately 150 TCR beta chains as associated with cytomegalovirus. In both the original and validation cohorts, the classifier was reported to diagnose cytomegalovirus status with high specificity and sensitivity. Correlated functional status among segregating V segments might reflect linkage disequilibrium, but an unknown experimental factor could not be ruled out. In vitro tests confirmed that a few of the cytomegalovirus-associated TCR beta chains recognize cytomegalovirus antigens. A later analysis found that TCR association rates varied across HLA loci, with DRB1 alleles showing the most associated TCRs and HLA-C alleles the fewest. In a later analysis, HLA-associated TCR beta chains were found to be more clonally expanded and to have lower generation probabilities than equally common non-associated chains. Because HLA typing was unavailable for some donors at each locus, only the typed subset was used in association tests. An association between a missense DCLRE1C variant and V-gene and J-gene trimming of TCR beta chains was found in a later genetic analysis and replicated in an independent cohort. Broadly in line with IMGT annotations, most TCR beta V segments showed up in productive rearrangements about 90% or about 30% of the time in an earlier analysis of under 700 of the donors. The presence/absence analyses assumed that sequencing depth was roughly uniform across donors, and that assumption may not be true. Immune exposure information for the cohort was limited to CMV serostatus. Specific HLA alleles were associated with over 15,000 TCR beta sequences at a false discovery rate of 0.05 in a later analysis. Over 15 rarely observed V segments, including chromosome 9 orphons, were excluded from the earlier analysis of about 600 of the donors because counts were too low. The sequencing pipeline was judged likely to have produced a cluster of highly shared sequence variants as a technical artifact. A further reported finding was that TCR beta sequences accurately predicted the HLA-A and HLA-B alleles for most subjects in the first cohort. Most TCR sequences were observed very rarely across donors, whereas some public TCRs were present in many individuals. In a later genetic analysis, fewer N-insertions in productive TCRs were reported among donors in an Asian-associated ancestry cluster than the roughly 710-donor mean. In a later analysis, most CMV-associated TCR beta chains were found to appear HLA-restricted, with HLA associations seemingly driven largely by CMV exposure.

The cohort was made up of 500 to 800 healthy bone marrow donors. Cohort members were all nominally healthy when sampled, although unrecorded immune exposures were likely present. The donor was CMV seronegative and belonged to the group of under 400 seronegative cohort members. Every donor gave a peripheral blood sample, and the peripheral blood mononuclear cells from that sample were used for TCR beta sequencing. Genomic DNA extraction from the blood cell samples was performed with the Qiagen DNeasy Blood Extraction Kit. Library preparation used the immunoSEQ multiplex PCR assay. For the multiplex PCR, a mixture combining 60 forward primers for TCR Vbeta segments and 13 reverse primers for TCR Jbeta segments was used. Amplification of the CDR3 region of rearranged TCR beta genes was performed with a multiplex PCR assay on genomic DNA. Amplified TCR beta libraries were sequenced as 87-base-pair reads on the Illumina HiSeq System. Processing in the source paper ran as follows. A later analysis counted 75 million to 100 million unique TCR beta chains across the 550 to 750 repertoires, and 9 million to 14 million of these chains were shared by at least two donors. To remove PCR and sequencing errors, raw reads were error-corrected and collapsed into unique sequences using a nearest-neighbor algorithm that merged closely related sequences. CDR3 sequences were aligned to IMGT reference sequences to assign V, D and J gene segments. Each retained sequence needed at least a six-nucleotide match to both a V gene segment and a J gene segment. Rearrangements were classified as productive when the CDR3 lacked stop codons and remained in frame with V and J, and all other rearrangements were classified as non-productive. CDR3 was defined according to IMGT convention as the region running from the second conserved V-encoded cysteine to the conserved J-encoded phenylalanine. The earlier analysis of about 560 of the donors excluded any sequence lacking an unambiguous match to a single V gene segment. In an earlier analysis of approximately 590 of the donors, a V segment was called functional when productive rearrangements were above 56.7%, and segregating when the standard deviation between donors exceeded 5%. A statistical classification framework was developed to diagnose cytomegalovirus status using the catalog of TCR beta chain sequences. In a later analysis, TCR nucleotide sequences were compared against IMGT/GENE-DB human TR gene sequences so that V and J genes could be assigned. A later analysis assigned CDR3 sequences and most-parsimonious VDJ recombination scenarios with the TCRdist pipeline. In a later analysis, every TCR beta chain was defined by the combination of its CDR3 amino acid sequence and its V-gene family, and reads without a unique V-gene family were dropped. In a later analysis, a few hundred highly shared, low-generation-probability nucleotide sequences were removed to address suspected cross-contamination and a sequencing artifact. In a later analysis, a clonal expansion index for each public chain was calculated from normalized within-repertoire ranks of inferred template counts. Generation probabilities in a later analysis came from a VDJ recombination model fitted to out-of-frame rearrangements, and those results were checked against IGoR. In a later analysis, TCR-TCR, TCR-HLA and TCR-CMV co-occurrence was scored with hypergeometric tests, and a repertoire-size bias correction was applied to TCR pairs. To estimate false discovery rates, a later analysis permuted the HLA or CMV assignments 20 times. In a later analysis, co-occurring TCRs were grouped using DBSCAN, and TCRdist sequence similarity was added for clustering within HLA-allele-positive subsets. Repertoires with fewer than 30,000 or more than 120,000 public chains were left out of co-occurrence clustering, as were about 5 repertoires with anomalous nucleotide sharing. Entries here come from immuneACCESS through TCRdb and include only in-frame sequences with V and J called. Some clones fail to appear in such tables; in the studies checked, an unresolved V gene covers under half of the shortfall, and the cause of the remainder is unknown. V and J calls and clone size follow that table, whereas D and trimming were derived from the DNA. For this sample there are about 140,000 clones; about 83% appear just once. 4.5% to 6.5% of the sample belongs to the ten largest clones.

The sequencing sample was made of PBMCs. This sequence originates from a woman in her 30s in good health and CMV-seronegative.

The CDR3 protein is CASSLTGTGDYGYTF. The nucleotides read TGTGCCAGCAGCCTGACCGGGACAGGGGACTATGGCTACACCTTC. The chain is assembled from TRBV5-8 and TRBJ1-2, with 10 bases aligning to TRBD1. The CDR3 has 15 amino acids, counting the end cysteine and phenylalanine. Solely the CDR3 DNA is kept, with 45 bases framed from the first base. In the germline V gene, CDR1 corresponds to SGHTS and CDR2 to YDEGEE. V is pruned by 4 bases and J by 3 bases, leaving 6 bases of the junction without a gene match.